This T cell receptor (beta chain) was identified during a study of OX40 agonist ivuxolimab in advanced cancers. About the research overall: A male proportion of approximately 80% was recorded, with mean age approximately 57 years and range roughly 23 to 85. Findings and limits, study-wide: There were also nonresponders showing low normalized T-cell clonal expansion. At 0.1 to 3.0 mg/kg and by week 6, CD4+ and CD8+ T cells in the blood had expanded clonally.

With regard to this clone: Its antigen remains unknown.

The table came from immunoSEQ multiplex PCR; TCRdb's copy has only in-frame clones and leaves some out. Of roughly 100,000 clones listed, about 96% were seen once; the top ten hold around 2.2%. CDR3 length equals 13 residues. Germline V lookup: CDR1 MNHEY, CDR2 SMNVEV (reference sequence). V lost 2 bases and J lost 6; bases outside the gene matches: 2. V gene TRBV27 combines with J gene TRBJ2-3; 7 bases are shared with TRBD2. The sequencing used CD4+ or CD8+ T cells sorted from blood, collected in a trial of the OX40 agonist ivuxolimab. This TCR came from an adult with an advanced solid tumor such as melanoma, head and neck, liver or kidney cancer. CDR3 region: CASSLGLDDTQYF. The CDR3 DNA reads as TGTGCCAGCAGTTTAGGACTAGACGATACGCAGTATTTT.